The present T cell receptor beta chain was sequenced within a study of T-cell reconstitution after alpha-beta-depleted transplantation in children. Study-wide points: Where alpha-beta T cells came from about two months after transplant was reportedly several hundred expanded graft clones. Some patients' high day-60 TCRbeta diversity was traced to surviving recipient T cells and thymic progenitors. By one year post-transplant, T-cell counts and diversity largely arose from T cells that were newly produced.

It was with unique molecular identifiers that the TCRbeta library was prepared. TCRdb reanalysed the PCR reads using MiXCR and keeps one entry per CDR3 protein. Of just over 950,000 distinct CDR3 sequences in the sample, about 29% were seen once. There are a few counts of this clonotype. Its antigen is not known. CDR1 is SGDLS and CDR2 is YYNGEE in the germline V gene. The CDR3 covers 17 residues. V was pared by 4 bases and J by 3 bases, with 22 bases between. The sequencing used PBMCs, mostly from graft donor cells, collected 360 days after TCRalphabeta/CD19-depleted stem cell transplant. The receptor's source is a boy younger than two who had a stem cell transplant for SCID, so the T cells may come from the graft donor. The rearrangement links TRBV9 to TRBJ2-5, with D possibly TRBD2 on 7 matching bases. Here the CDR3 reads CASSPIPKGGGEETQYF. Written as DNA, the CDR3 is TGTGCCAGCAGCCCGATCCCGAAAGGGGGGGGAGAAGAGACCCAGTACTTC.